A single sample gave rise to the 8 T cell receptor beta chains below, sequenced in a study of cytomegalovirus exposure and HLA in healthy donors. 13 Jbeta primers and 60 Vbeta primers were used for the PCR. TCRdb keeps only in-frame clones here, not all; method: immunoSEQ multiplex PCR. Of approximately 270,000 clones listed, around 80% are singletons. What was sequenced was PBMCs. The receptors shown here come from a girl aged 2 to 9 in good health and CMV-seronegative.

The V and J genes are TRBV6-5 and TRBJ2-7, with a tentative D call TRBD2 (5 bases). The CDR3 length is 15 residues. Trimming left V 6 bases short and J 4 bases short, with 19 bases between. Looked up from germline, CDR1 is MNHEY and CDR2 is SVGAGI. The CDR3 sequence is CASSRGRASKYEQYF. CDR3 in DNA: TGTGCCAGCAGCAGAGGGCGGGCTTCAAAGTACGAGCAGTACTTC.

The chain has TRBV18 and TRBJ2-5; maybe TRBD1 (5 bases). V gave up 3 bases and J gave up 1 base, with 15 bases separating them. The length of the CDR3 is 16 residues. Germline loops: CDR1 KGHSH, CDR2 LQKENI. CDR3: CASSPGPLGFQETQYF. Written as DNA, the CDR3 is TGTGCCAGCTCACCGGGGCCCTTAGGATTCCAAGAGACCCAGTACTTC. The whole variable domain, remainder taken from reference TRBV18 and TRBJ2-5, is NAGVMQNPRHLVRRRGQEARLRCSPMKGHSHVYWYRQLPEEGLKFMVYLQKENIIDESGMPKERFSAEFPKEGPSILRIQQVVRGDSAAYFCASSPGPLGFQETQYFGPGTRLLVL.

This rearrangement joins TRBV6-1 to TRBJ1-2; D is undetermined. Trimming removed 2 bases at V and 8 bases at J, with 6 bases between. The germline V gene encodes CDR1 MNHNS and CDR2 SASEGT. CDR3 length: 11 amino acids. This chain's CDR3 is CASSELLGYTF. DNA for the CDR3: TGTGCCAGCAGTGAACTTCTCGGCTACACCTTC.

The CDR3 nucleotides read TGTGCCAGCAGACCCGCGTCGACAGTCTATGGCTACACCTTC. Translated, it gives CASRPASTVYGYTF. The V gene is TRBV6-5, the J gene TRBJ1-2; D might be TRBD1 (5 bases). The CDR3 runs to 14 residues. CDR1 and CDR2 from the germline V gene are MNHEY and SVGAGI. Trimming removed 6 bases at V and 4 bases at J, with 15 bases between.

V usage is TRBV6-1 and J usage is TRBJ1-5, with 11 bases aligning to TRBD1. The J segment lost 9 bases and the V segment lost 4 bases, leaving 2 bases of the junction unmatched. This CDR3 is built from 13 residues. Germline CDR1 is MNHNS and CDR2 is SASEGT. CDR3 DNA sequence: TGTGCCAGCAGTGGGGACAGGGGGAGGCCCCAGCATTTT. It is translated as CASSGDRGRPQHF.

For this clone: The same CDR3 is also encoded by other DNA sequences in this sample. The chain couples TRBV6-5 to TRBJ2-1; no clear D gene. Trimming stripped 1 base from V and 0 bases from J, with 7 bases between. Germline assignment: CDR1 MNHEY and CDR2 SVGAGI. The CDR3 has 15 amino acids. This CDR3 is CASSYFGSSYNEQFF. CDR3 sequence (DNA): TGTGCCAGCAGTTACTTTGGCAGCTCCTACAATGAGCAGTTCTTC.

This chain joins TRBV7-6 and TRBJ2-5, with 8 nucleotides matching TRBD2. Germline loops: CDR1 SGHVS, CDR2 FNYEAQ. The CDR3 consists of 16 residues. The V and J ends lost 1 base and 4 bases, in that order; junction bases with no gene match: 8. CDR3: CASSLGASGSGETQYF. Here the CDR3 DNA reads TGTGCCAGCAGCTTAGGAGCCAGCGGGAGCGGAGAGACCCAGTACTTC.

CDR3 amino acids: CASSKGWRAGYGYTF. The DNA of the CDR3 is TGTGCCAGCAGCAAAGGCTGGAGGGCCGGTTATGGCTACACCTTC. The rearrangement links TRBV21-1 to TRBJ1-2. TRBV21-1 is listed as a pseudogene. The CDR3 has 15 amino acids.